This TCR beta chain was documented in a study of blood T cell repertoires in COVID-19. Study-level information: COVID-19 samples collected from the United States, Italy and Spain covered acute and convalescent phases.

In the original analysis: Nucleated cell number was recorded as an estimate derived from reference gene primer amplification. Some clones are missing from TCRdb's copy, which holds only in-frame ones; the method was immunoSEQ multiplex PCR. V and J calls and clone size are given by that table; D and trimming were obtained from the DNA. Counted here are tens of thousands of clones, around 80% occurring once; the ten biggest clones make up 5.3%. This clonotype was obtained from a man in his forties or fifties with active COVID-19. The specimen sequenced was peripheral blood.

CDR3 amino acids: CASSRDTNTEAFF. The CDR3 nucleotides are TGCGCCAGCAGTAGGGACACGAACACTGAAGCTTTCTTT. V and J are TRBV10-1 and TRBJ1-1, with D possibly matching TRBD1 (6 bases). Germline V gives CDR1 WNHNN, CDR2 SYGVQD (reference sequence). V was trimmed by 5 bases and J by 1 base, leaving 8 bases between them. This CDR3 is built from 13 residues.